This T cell receptor (beta chain) was found in a study of CD8+ T cells in alopecia areata. Whole-study context: Treated individuals took tofacitinib by mouth, 5 to 10 mg twice daily.

Trimming removed 4 bases at V and 7 bases at J, with 14 bases between. Germline values: CDR1 MGHDK, CDR2 SYGVNS. This CDR3 has 14 amino acids. Treatment of the sample: oral pan-JAK inhibitor, 5-10 mg twice daily. Reverse transcribed after extraction, RNA yielded cDNA as the sequencing template. Libraries were prepared by immunoSEQ multiplex PCR; TCRdb keeps only in-frame clonotypes and omits some of them. The data contain about 270,000 clones, approximately 60% of them singletons. The starting material was CD4+ T cells sorted from blood, obtained around week 54, from a patient treated with tofacitinib. This receptor was identified in a human donor with alopecia areata. The chain is built from TRBV25-1 and TRBJ1-5, with D maybe TRBD1 (6 bases). The CDR3 here is CASSGRGAGQPQHF. CDR3 coding DNA: TGTGCCAGCAGTGGCCGGGGGGCCGGGCAGCCCCAGCATTTT. The full variable domain, with the rest looked up from reference TRBV25-1 and TRBJ1-5, is EADIYQTPRYLVIGTGKKITLECSQTMGHDKMYWYQQDPGMELHLIHYSYGVNSTEKGDLSSESTVSRIRTEHFPLTLESARPSHTSQYLCASSGRGAGQPQHFGDGTRLSIL.